This passage covers 19 T cell receptor beta chains from one sample sequenced in a study of T-cell memory formation after mild COVID-19. TCRdb reanalysed the 5' RACE reads using MiXCR and keeps one entry per CDR3 protein. The sample comprises 190,000 or so distinct CDR3 sequences, around 25% of which are singletons, and 9.5% to 12% rests with the top ten. Sequenced input: PBMCs or a T cell subset sorted from them (not recorded which). These receptors were obtained from an adult woman who had mild COVID-19 (a few samples of this study predate the infection). Cell type and time point are not known.

The chain employs TRBV9 and TRBJ2-7; 7 positions agree with TRBD1. V lost 2 bases and J lost 5; bases outside the gene matches: 13. Germline values: CDR1 SGDLS, CDR2 YYNGEE. The CDR3 totals 16 residues. Here the CDR3 DNA reads TGTGCCAGCAGCGTTAGCCCAGGGGGAGATCACCACGAGCAGTACTTC. Amino acid sequence: CASSVSPGGDHHEQYF.

The chain uses TRBV7-9 and TRBJ1-2; weak D call: TRBD1 (5 bases). The CDR3 runs 12 residues. From germline, CDR1 is SEHNR and CDR2 FQNEAQ (reference sequence). Trimming shortened V by 1 base and J by 8 bases, and 8 bases separated the two germline ends. The CDR3 loop reads CASSLGQTGYTF. CDR3 bases: TGTGCCAGCAGCTTAGGACAGACCGGCTACACCTTC.

The table lists this clonotype with a few counts. The V call is TRBV4-1, the J call TRBJ2-4; weak D call: TRBD2 (6 bases). Germline V lookup: CDR1 MGHRA, CDR2 YSYEKL. The CDR3 totals 15 residues. Trimming pared 3 bases from V and 4 bases from J, leaving 13 bases between. DNA for the CDR3: TGCGCCAGCAGCCACTGGACCCGGGAGAAAAACATTCAGTACTTC. This encodes CASSHWTREKNIQYF.

The chain links TRBV25-1 to TRBJ2-5; tentatively, D is TRBD1 (5 bases). Germline V gene data show CDR1 as MGHDK and CDR2 as SYGVNS. The CDR3 is 12 residues long. V was trimmed by 8 bases and J by 7 bases, leaving 14 bases between them. CDR3 amino acids: CASSPGKGTQYF. DNA of the CDR3: TGTGCCAGCTCACCAGGGAAGGGGACCCAGTACTTC.

Ten or more counts support this clonotype. This rearrangement joins TRBV6-4 to TRBJ2-2; possibly TRBD1 or TRBD2 for D (6 bases each). The CDR3 has 15 amino acids. The germline V gene has CDR1 MRHNA and CDR2 SNTAGT. Between the trimmed V and J ends, which lost 3 bases and 7 bases, there was a span of 15 bases. CDR3 nucleotide sequence: TGTGCCAGCAGTGATCGCCCGGGGGCCAACGGGGAGCTGTTTTTT. It specifies CASSDRPGANGELFF.

V is TRBV6-1 and J is TRBJ2-5; the D gene is possibly TRBD2 (7 bases). Germline V CDR1 and CDR2: MNHNS, SASEGT. CDR3 length: 16 residues. V dropped 3 bases and J dropped 2 bases, with 16 bases sitting between them. The CDR3 is CASSDIEGGPQETQYF. The DNA of the CDR3 is TGTGCCAGCAGTGACATCGAGGGGGGGCCTCAAGAGACCCAGTACTTC.

The rearrangement links TRBV7-9 to TRBJ2-7, with TRBD2 identical over 9 bases. CDR1 is SEHNR and CDR2 is FQNEAQ in the germline V gene (reference sequence). This CDR3 is 17 amino acids long. V shed 4 bases and J 0 bases; nucleotides not matched to a gene: 10. DNA for the CDR3: TGTGCCAGCAGCTCGGCTAGCGGGACCATGAGCTCCTACGAGCAGTACTTC. This codes for CASSSASGTMSSYEQYF.

The chain combines TRBV4-2 with TRBJ1-5; maybe TRBD1 (5 bases). The CDR3 totals 14 residues. The germline gives CDR1 LGHNA, CDR2 YNFKEQ. V lost 1 base and J 6 bases, leaving 10 bases between the germline ends. Here the CDR3 reads CASSQVGVGQPQHF. The CDR3 DNA reads as TGTGCCAGCAGCCAAGTAGGGGTTGGTCAGCCCCAGCATTTT.

This clonotype was found a few times. V gene TRBV7-6 combines with J gene TRBJ2-6; no reliable D call. The V end was cut by 5 bases, the J end by 2 bases, with 10 bases between. From germline, CDR1 is SGHVS and CDR2 FNYEAQ. The CDR3 has 15 amino acids. CDR3 DNA: TGTGCCAGCAGCCCTGACACCACTGGGGCCAACGTCCTGACTTTC. Translated, it gives CASSPDTTGANVLTF.

The sample holds a few counts of this clonotype. The junction departs from germline at one end; a sequencing error may be responsible. V gene TRBV20-1 combines with J gene TRBJ1-2; the match to TRBD1 covers 7 bases. Germline values: CDR1 DFQATT, CDR2 SNEGSKA (reference sequence). The length of the CDR3 is 11 residues. CDR3 nucleotides: TGCAGTGCTATCCGACAGGGCTTCGGCCCCTTC. Its translation: CSAIRQGFGPF.

V gene TRBV24-1 combines with J gene TRBJ2-2; D remains ambiguous. The V end was cut by 4 bases, the J end by 4 bases, with 3 bases between. The CDR3 extends over 12 amino acids. The germline gives CDR1 KGHDR, CDR2 SFDVKD. CDR3 sequence reads: CATSDPTGELFF. The CDR3 DNA sequence: TGTGCCACCAGTGACCCCACCGGGGAGCTGTTTTTT.

This clonotype appeared once. The chain has TRBV12-3 or TRBV12-4 and TRBJ2-7, with a possible D match to TRBD1 (5 bases). The CDR3 extends over 15 amino acids. The ends were cut back, 2 bases at V and 3 bases at J, with 14 bases in the middle. The CDR3 loop reads CASSLRDSRFYEQYF. The CDR3 DNA follows: TGTGCCAGCAGTTTACGTGACAGCCGATTCTACGAGCAGTACTTC.

This chain joins TRBV7-3 and TRBJ2-2; possibly TRBD2 for D (6 bases). Germline values: CDR1 SGHTA, CDR2 FQGTGA. The CDR3 has 15 residues. V dropped 2 bases and J dropped 4 bases, with 11 bases sitting between them. The CDR3 sequence: CASSLESGATGELFF. As DNA, the CDR3 is TGTGCCAGCAGCTTAGAATCGGGAGCCACCGGGGAGCTGTTTTTT.

In this sample, this clonotype turned up a few times. The chain links TRBV6-1 to TRBJ2-3; D unresolved. Trimming removed 6 bases at V and 4 bases at J, with 14 bases between. The CDR3 is 14 amino acids. Germline V lookup: CDR1 MNHNS, CDR2 SASEGT. CDR3 loop: CASRARIQADTQYF. CDR3 in DNA: TGTGCCAGCAGAGCTCGTATTCAGGCAGATACGCAGTATTTT.

This clonotype was found a few times. The chain uses TRBV25-1 and TRBJ2-1; D is possibly TRBD1 (6 bases). CDR3 length: 13 amino acids. CDR1 is MGHDK and CDR2 is SYGVNS in the germline V gene. Trimming pared 4 bases from V and 10 bases from J, leaving 14 bases between. The CDR3 is CASSGGPRREQFF. Here the CDR3 DNA reads TGTGCCAGCAGTGGGGGGCCCCGGAGAGAGCAGTTCTTC.

The gene calls are TRBV3-1 and TRBJ2-4; D possibly corresponds to TRBD2 (6 bases). V dropped 0 bases and J dropped 0 bases, with 12 bases sitting between them. Germline V gene lookup returns CDR1 LGHDT and CDR2 YNNKEL (reference sequence). CDR3 length: 17 amino acids. The CDR3 coding sequence is TGTGCCAGCAGCCAAGAATCGGGAGTCCTAGCCAAAAACATTCAGTACTTC. It yields the protein CASSQESGVLAKNIQYF.

This chain uses TRBV3-1 with TRBJ1-2; D is possibly TRBD1 (6 bases). The CDR3 runs to 14 residues. Germline loops: CDR1 LGHDT, CDR2 YNNKEL (reference sequence). The V gene lost 4 bases and the J gene lost 0 bases, with 9 bases spanning the gap. CDR3 DNA sequence: TGTGCCAGCAGCCTGACAGGCACTAACTATGGCTACACCTTC. It translates to CASSLTGTNYGYTF.

This clonotype was recorded a few times. In nucleotides, the CDR3 is TGTGCCAGCAGCTCGCCGGGACTAGGGACAGATACGCAGTATTTT. Encoded protein: CASSSPGLGTDTQYF. The chain combines TRBV13 with TRBJ2-3, with TRBD2 matching 8 bases. Germline assignment: CDR1 PRHDT and CDR2 FYEKMQ (reference sequence). Trimming took 4 bases from V and 3 from J; bases not matched to a gene: 6. CDR3 length: 15 amino acids.

V gene TRBV7-2 combines with J gene TRBJ2-1; 11 nucleotides line up with TRBD2. Germline CDR1 SGHTA, CDR2 FQGNSA. V lost 6 bases to trimming and J lost 2 bases; unmatched junction nucleotides: 3. This CDR3 has 15 residues. Here the CDR3 reads CASRRLAGTYNEQFF. For the CDR3, the DNA is TGTGCCAGCAGACGACTAGCGGGAACCTACAATGAGCAGTTCTTC.